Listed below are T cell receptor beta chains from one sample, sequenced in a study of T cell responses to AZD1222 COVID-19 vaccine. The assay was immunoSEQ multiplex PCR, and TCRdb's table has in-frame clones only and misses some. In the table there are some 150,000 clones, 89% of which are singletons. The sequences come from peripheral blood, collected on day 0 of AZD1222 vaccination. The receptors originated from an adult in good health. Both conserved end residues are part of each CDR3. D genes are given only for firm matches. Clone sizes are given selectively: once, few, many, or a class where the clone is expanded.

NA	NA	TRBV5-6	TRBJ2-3	TGTGCCAGCAGCTTGGCTTTTATGACCATTGGGTTAGATACGCAGTATTTT	CASSLAFMTIGLDTQYF
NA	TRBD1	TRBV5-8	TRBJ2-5	TGTGCCAGCAGCCCCGGGACAGGGAGACGCCAAGAGACCCAGTACTTC	CASSPGTGRRQETQYF
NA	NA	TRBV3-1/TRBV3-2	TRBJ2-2	TGTGCCAGCAGCCAAGGGATCACCGGGGAGCTGTTTTTT	CASSQGITGELFF
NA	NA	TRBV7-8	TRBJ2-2	TGTGCCAGCAGCACCGGACTGAACACCGGGGAGCTGTTTTTT	CASSTGLNTGELFF
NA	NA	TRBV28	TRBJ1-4	TGTGCCAGCAGTTTAAGGGATGAAAAACTGTTTTTT	CASSLRDEKLFF
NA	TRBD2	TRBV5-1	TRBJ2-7	TGCGCCAGCAGCACCGAAACGTGGGGACTAGCGGGAGCATACGAGCAGTACTTC	CASSTETWGLAGAYEQYF
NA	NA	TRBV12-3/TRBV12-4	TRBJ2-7	TGTGCCAGCAGTTTGTATCGTGACTACGAGCAGTACTTC	CASSLYRDYEQYF
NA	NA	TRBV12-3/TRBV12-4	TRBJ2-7	TGTGCCAGCAGTTTAAAGAGGCTTTACGAGCAGTACTTC	CASSLKRLYEQYF
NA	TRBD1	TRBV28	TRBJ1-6	TGTGCCAGCAGTACAGACAGGGGTTCACCCCTCCACTTT	CASSTDRGSPLHF
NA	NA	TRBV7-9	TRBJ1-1	TGTGCCAGCAGCTTAATCGGGGCTGAAGCTTTCTTT	CASSLIGAEAFF
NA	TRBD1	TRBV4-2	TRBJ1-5	TGTGCCAGCAGCCCCCTACTGGGACAGGGGGATCAGCCCCAGCATTTT	CASSPLLGQGDQPQHF
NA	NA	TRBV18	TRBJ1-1	TGTGCCAGCTCACCAATCGCAGGGAACACTGAAGCTTTCTTT	CASSPIAGNTEAFF
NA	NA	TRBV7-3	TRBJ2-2	TGTGCCAGCAGCTTTGGAATGAACACCGGGGAGCTGTTTTTT	CASSFGMNTGELFF
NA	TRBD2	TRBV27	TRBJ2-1	TGTGCCAGCAGTGGGAGACTAGCGGGAGGGCCCGATGAGCAGTTCTTC	CASSGRLAGGPDEQFF
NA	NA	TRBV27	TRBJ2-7	TGTGCCAGCAGTCCATACGACAGAACCTACGAGCAGTACTTC	CASSPYDRTYEQYF
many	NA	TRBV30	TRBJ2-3	TGTGCCTGGGAGGGTGTCTCAGACACGCAGTATTTT	CAWEGVSDTQYF
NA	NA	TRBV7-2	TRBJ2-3	TGTGCCAGCAGCTTAGGACCGGCCAGAAGCCTAGATACGCAGTATTTT	CASSLGPARSLDTQYF
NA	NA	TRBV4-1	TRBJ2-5	TGCGCCAGCAGCCGAATTGAGGGTTTTAGGGAGACCCAGTACTTC	CASSRIEGFRETQYF
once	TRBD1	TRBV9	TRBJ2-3	TGTGCCAGCAGCCCCGAGGGGGCGAGCACAGATACGCAGTATTTT	CASSPEGASTDTQYF
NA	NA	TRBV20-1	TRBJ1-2	TGCAGTGCTCTCAACCCTGGCTACACCTTC	CSALNPGYTF
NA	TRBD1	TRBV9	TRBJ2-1	TGTGCCAGCAGCTCCCGGGACAGGGTTATCAATGAGCAGTTCTTC	CASSSRDRVINEQFF
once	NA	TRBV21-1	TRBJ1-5	TGTGCCAGCAGCATCCAACAACAAACCAGGGGTCAGCCCCAGCATTTT	CASSIQQQTRGQPQHF
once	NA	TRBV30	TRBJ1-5	TGTGCCTGGAGTGAAGGCCTCTACAATCAGCCCCAGCATTTT	CAWSEGLYNQPQHF